This T cell receptor beta chain was identified in a study of blood T cell repertoires in COVID-19 (dated by TCRdb to 2019 to 2021). A note on the overall study: Samples covering the acute and convalescent phases of COVID-19 were provided by collaborators in the United States, Italy and Spain. The prospective study material was composed of cDNA or gDNA derived from T cells, B-cell-depleted T cells, or PBMCs. Subjects who had been exposed to COVID-19, were actively infected with it, or had recovered from it provided the deeply sampled blood TCRbeta repertoires that made up the dataset. The repertoires were released in a freely available public database intended as a resource for research on the immune response to SARS-CoV-2. The samples were drawn from two sources: the first 160 participants of the ongoing ImmuneRACE study, and 1,254 subjects contributed by 6 global collaborators. Nearly every sample came with metadata listing a de-identified subject ID, COVID-19 status, age in years and sex. Where HLA class I and class II types were available, the types were taken from metadata supplied by the sample provider, not from assay-based typing.

Based on the germline V gene (reference sequence), the CDR1 and CDR2 sequences are LNHDA and SQIVND. Including the terminal cysteine and phenylalanine, the CDR3 comprises 14 residues. The read is trimmed to its CDR3 DNA, 42 bases read in frame from base 1. The V end gives up 4 bases and the J end 5 bases, leaving 4 bases in the junction not matched to a gene. What the authors observed across the whole study: The quantity of clinical and demographic metadata differed by source and by participant and was supplied without curation.

Of note for this clone: Which antigen it targets is not known. No base quality information exists; no much larger clone differs at one position.

Collaborating institutions collected whole blood in K2EDTA tubes following their own protocols. For TCRbeta analysis, collaborator samples were shipped as frozen whole blood, as isolated PBMCs, or as DNA extracted from either sample type. TCRbeta CDR3 regions were amplified from genomic DNA by means of the immunoSEQ Assay, a bias-controlled multiplex PCR. On the authors' methods: The number of nucleated cells in each sample was estimated by amplification of reference gene primers within the assay. To quantify the absolute abundance of each unique TCRbeta CDR3 rearrangement, sequence reads were collapsed and filtered. For each sample, productive Simpson clonality was calculated as the square root of Simpson's diversity index across productive rearrangements. The source is immuneACCESS, and TCRdb retained only in-frame sequences with V and J called. Part of the clones is not carried over; for the studies checked, unresolved V genes explain less than half of this, and the remainder is unexplained. D and trimming come from the DNA, and the V and J calls and clone size come from that table. For this sample there are about 180,000 clones; 83% appear just once. The top ten clones comprise over 1.5% of the sample.

The chain is made from TRBV19 and TRBJ1-2, with 10 middle bases fitting TRBD1. The receptor was isolated from a human donor in a cohort sampled during active COVID-19. The sequencing sample was made of peripheral blood. In nucleotides, the sequence is TGTGCCAGTAGTACCATGGACAGGGGGTATGGCTACACCTTC. Translation gives CASSTMDRGYGYTF.